Below, 21 T cell receptor beta chains from the same sample are listed, as sequenced in a study of T-cell memory formation after mild COVID-19. Via MiXCR, TCRdb re-called the 5' RACE reads, giving one row per CDR3 protein. The data contain some 120,000 distinct CDR3 sequences, around 6.3% of them seen just once; the ten biggest clones take up 2% to 2.5%. Sequencing used PBMCs or a T cell subset sorted from them (not recorded which). These receptors all come from an adult woman who had mild COVID-19 (a few samples of this study predate the infection). Cell type and time point are not known.

This clonotype has more than one count but fewer than ten. This chain links TRBV5-5 with TRBJ2-5; TRBD2 matches 11 bases. V shed 1 base, J shed 5 bases, and the junction held 10 bases outside the gene matches. The V gene's germline CDR1 is SGHKS and CDR2 YYEKEE (reference sequence). CDR3 length: 17 amino acids. The CDR3 bases are TGTGCCAGCAGCTTGATTGTAACTAGCGGGAGTTCGGAGACCCAGTACTTC. This codes for CASSLIVTSGSSETQYF.

The rearrangement links TRBV29-1 to TRBJ2-2; tentatively, D is TRBD2 (5 bases). The germline V and J ends were trimmed by 7 bases and 5 bases, with 14 bases remaining between them. Germline V gene data show CDR1 as SQVTM and CDR2 as ANQGSEA. The CDR3 has 13 residues. CDR3 nucleotide sequence: TGCAGCGCTTCGACTAAATTTACCGGGGAGCTGTTTTTT. It translates to CSASTKFTGELFF.

In its sample, this clonotype was seen many times. The V and J genes are TRBV24-1 and TRBJ2-7, with D hard to call. The CDR3 totals 11 residues. Germline V gene lookup returns CDR1 KGHDR and CDR2 SFDVKD. The V end was cut by 1 base, the J end by 4 bases, with 1 base between. The CDR3 spells CATSDLYEQYF. The CDR3 DNA sequence: TGTGCCACCAGTGATTTATACGAGCAGTACTTC.

The rearrangement links TRBV18 to TRBJ2-7; 8 bases are shared with TRBD2. CDR3 length equals 15 residues. The V gene's germline CDR1 is KGHSH and CDR2 LQKENI. The trim removed 3 bases at V and 3 bases at J, leaving 7 bases unmatched. CDR3 in amino acids: CASSPGGRNNYEQYF. The CDR3 DNA reads as TGTGCCAGCTCACCCGGCGGGAGGAATAACTACGAGCAGTACTTC.

In this sample, this clonotype turned up many times. V usage is TRBV5-1 and J usage is TRBJ2-7, with D perhaps matching TRBD2 (5 bases). V shed 0 bases and J shed 4 bases, with 17 bases lying between them. The germline gives CDR1 SGHRS, CDR2 YFSETQ. The CDR3 runs to 16 residues. The CDR3 here is CASSLAGLSDYYEQYF. CDR3 nucleotides: TGCGCCAGCAGCTTGGCCGGACTTTCCGACTATTACGAGCAGTACTTC.

This chain joins TRBV5-1 and TRBJ1-3; 9 bases fit TRBD1. J lost 1 base, V lost 0 bases, and 2 bases had no gene match. The CDR3 totals 16 residues. Germline V gene data show CDR1 as SGHRS and CDR2 as YFSETQ. CDR3 bases: TGCGCCAGCAGCTTGGCCGGGACAGGGTCTGGAAACACCATATATTTT. Amino acid sequence: CASSLAGTGSGNTIYF.

In its sample, this clonotype was seen a few times. This sequence joins TRBV20-1 and TRBJ1-5, with unresolved D. V was shortened by 1 base and J by 9 bases, with 7 bases between the two germline ends. Looked up from germline, CDR1 is DFQATT and CDR2 is SNEGSKA (reference sequence). CDR3 length equals 11 residues. CDR3: CSARGTGPQHF. The CDR3 DNA follows: TGCAGTGCTAGAGGGACCGGGCCCCAGCATTTT.

This clonotype was seen more than once but under ten times. This sequence joins TRBV4-2 and TRBJ1-5; D perhaps matches TRBD1 (5 bases). Trimming removed 2 bases at V and 9 bases at J, with 11 bases between. CDR1 and CDR2 from the germline V gene are LGHNA and YNFKEQ. The CDR3 is made up of 13 amino acids. The CDR3: CASSQQGEGPQHF. DNA of the CDR3: TGTGCCAGCAGCCAACAGGGTGAGGGGCCCCAGCATTTT.

This clonotype was counted ten times or more. CDR3 DNA sequence: TGCGCCAGCAGCTCCGGAACAACTAGCGGGGGGGCCAATGAGCAGTTCTTC. This gives the protein CASSSGTTSGGANEQFF. The chain couples TRBV5-1 to TRBJ2-1; 13 bases line up with TRBD2. With V trimmed by 3 bases and J by 6 bases, 9 bases remained unmatched. This CDR3 region has 17 residues. The germline CDR1 and CDR2 sequences are SGHRS and YFSETQ.

The rearrangement uses TRBV5-1 and TRBJ2-3; no clear D. Germline-derived CDR1 and CDR2 are SGHRS and YFSETQ. The CDR3 has 12 amino acids. Trimming cost V 4 bases and J 6 bases, with 9 bases left between them. The CDR3 spells CASSVEGDTQYF. DNA of the CDR3: TGCGCCAGCAGCGTTGAAGGGGATACGCAGTATTTT.

This clonotype was counted a few times. This chain joins TRBV9 and TRBJ2-7, with TRBD2 matching over 9 bases. Germline assignment: CDR1 SGDLS and CDR2 YYNGEE. With V trimmed by 0 bases and J by 2 bases, 3 bases remained unmatched. CDR3 length: 15 amino acids. CDR3 DNA: TGTGCCAGCAGCGTAGAGGGCGGGGGGGCCTACGAGCAGTACTTC. Its translation: CASSVEGGGAYEQYF.

This clonotype showed up many times. The chain is built from TRBV5-1 and TRBJ2-7, with 14 bases fitting TRBD2. This CDR3 is built from 15 residues. Germline V CDR1 and CDR2: SGHRS, YFSETQ. V was pared by 4 bases and J by 4 bases, with 4 bases of the junction left unmatched. The CDR3 bases are TGCGCCAGCAGCACCGGGACTAGCGGGAGATACGAGCAGTACTTC. This codes for CASSTGTSGRYEQYF.

This chain uses TRBV4-1 with TRBJ2-5, with D uncertain. The CDR3 loop spans 15 amino acids. Trimming removed 1 base at V and 2 bases at J, with 11 bases between. Per germline, CDR1 MGHRA and CDR2 YSYEKL. The CDR3 sequence is CASSQVGVRQETQYF. Here the CDR3 DNA reads TGCGCCAGCAGCCAAGTTGGGGTTAGGCAAGAGACCCAGTACTTC.

The sample holds many counts of this clonotype. The rearrangement joins TRBV6-5 to TRBJ2-1; 10 bases agree with TRBD2. Losses at the gene ends were 7 bases for V and 10 bases for J; bases not matched to a gene: 1. The CDR3 totals 11 residues. Per germline, CDR1 MNHEY and CDR2 SVGAGI. CDR3 in amino acids: CASTTSGEQFF. CDR3 coding DNA: TGTGCCAGCACGACTAGCGGGGAGCAGTTCTTC.

This clonotype was picked up many times. The genes are TRBV30 and TRBJ1-4; D is unclear. The CDR3 length is 15 residues. CDR1 and CDR2 from the germline V gene are GTSNPN and SVGIG (reference sequence). V dropped 0 bases and J dropped 5 bases, with 13 bases sitting between them. The chain's CDR3 is CAWSVRGRRNEKLFF. In nucleotides, the CDR3 is TGTGCCTGGAGTGTACGCGGCCGGAGGAATGAAAAACTGTTTTTT. The entire variable domain, with the rest obtained from reference TRBV30 and TRBJ1-4, is as follows: SQTIHQWPATLVQPVGSPLSLECTVEGTSNPNLYWYRQAAGRGLQLLFYSVGIGQISSEVPQNLSASRPQDRQFILSSKKLLLSDSGFYLCAWSVRGRRNEKLFFGSGTQLSVL.

The table lists this clonotype with a few counts. The chain has TRBV18 and TRBJ2-5; 7 nucleotides line up with TRBD2. V was clipped by 3 bases and J by 5 bases; unmatched bases: 3. Germline V CDR1 and CDR2: KGHSH, LQKENI. This CDR3 spans 13 amino acids. CDR3 sequence (DNA): TGTGCCAGCTCACCTGGACTAGAGGAGACCCAGTACTTC. Protein: CASSPGLEETQYF. Supplemented by reference TRBV18 and TRBJ2-5, the full variable domain reads NAGVMQNPRHLVRRRGQEARLRCSPMKGHSHVYWYRQLPEEGLKFMVYLQKENIIDESGMPKERFSAEFPKEGPSILRIQQVVRGDSAAYFCASSPGLEETQYFGPGTRLLVL.

The sample holds many counts of this clonotype. This chain joins TRBV7-2 and TRBJ2-1, with no clear D. The V end lost 3 bases, the J end lost 8 bases, and 5 bases lay between the germline ends. The CDR3 covers 11 residues. Germline V gene lookup returns CDR1 SGHTA and CDR2 FQGNSA. CDR3 residues: CASSFIHEQFF. The CDR3 nucleotides are TGTGCCAGCAGCTTCATCCATGAGCAGTTCTTC.

This clonotype was observed at least ten times. V is TRBV6-6 and J is TRBJ2-3; 8 positions agree with TRBD2. J gave up 4 bases and V 1 base, and 10 bases lay outside the gene matches. This CDR3 is built from 17 residues. Germline V gene sequence: CDR1 MNHNY, CDR2 SVGAGI (reference sequence). This CDR3 is CASSYFTGTSGADTQYF. The CDR3 region has the DNA TGTGCCAGCAGTTACTTTACCGGGACTAGTGGCGCAGATACGCAGTATTTT.

This clonotype was detected ten times or more. The chain has TRBV5-1 and TRBJ2-5; 7 bases agree with TRBD1. CDR1 SGHRS and CDR2 YFSETQ come from the germline V gene. Trimming took 4 bases from V and 1 from J; bases not matched to a gene: 4. CDR3 length: 14 amino acids. DNA for the CDR3: TGCGCCAGCAGCAATCGGACAGGCCAAGAGACCCAGTACTTC. This translates into CASSNRTGQETQYF.

This clonotype occurred many times. The genes are TRBV12-3 or TRBV12-4 and TRBJ1-6; D unresolved. The V and J ends lost 1 base and 7 bases respectively, with 8 bases between them. This CDR3 spans 14 amino acids. For the CDR3, the DNA is TGTGCCAGCAGTTTAGGGACGCCCAATTCACCCCTCCACTTT. The encoded protein is CASSLGTPNSPLHF.

The chain recombines TRBV12-3 or TRBV12-4 with TRBJ1-2; 7 bases are a match to TRBD1. Losses at the gene ends were 5 bases for V and 8 bases for J; bases not matched to a gene: 14. The CDR3 is 15 residues long. CDR3 region: CASSPTSTGTDGYTF. DNA for the CDR3: TGTGCCAGCAGTCCAACATCCACCGGGACAGACGGCTACACCTTC.